The 3 T cell receptor beta chains given below trace back to one sample, sequenced in a study of CD8 T cells in ankylosing spondylitis. The study, taken as a whole, reports: Within ankylosing spondylitis blood, a TCR beta motif made up of under 10 highly homologous variants appeared to be characteristic.

Their antigens remain unidentified. TCRdb reprocessed the 5' RACE reads with MiXCR, giving one entry per CDR3 protein. The sample yields 400,000 or so distinct CDR3 sequences, roughly 27% seen once. What was sequenced was blood, either unsorted or a sorted T cell fraction (not recorded which). Receptor source: a male donor with ankylosing spondylitis.

This chain connects TRBV5-1 to TRBJ2-2; D is ambiguous. CDR3 length equals 14 residues. Deletions cut 4 bases from V and 7 bases from J, with 14 bases between. The germline gives CDR1 SGHRS, CDR2 YFSETQ. The CDR3 DNA reads as TGCGCCAGCAGCACAACCTACGACGGCGGGGAGCTGTTTTTT. The encoded protein is CASSTTYDGGELFF.

In nucleotides, the CDR3 is TGTGCCAGCAGCTTAAGGGACACTGACACCGGGGAGCTGTTTTTT. Encoded protein: CASSLRDTDTGELFF. This chain joins TRBV7-2 and TRBJ2-2; D perhaps matches TRBD1 (6 bases). The germline V gene encodes CDR1 SGHTA and CDR2 FQGNSA. The V end was cut by 2 bases, the J end by 3 bases, with 10 bases between. The CDR3 covers 15 residues.

The V call is TRBV5-1, the J call TRBJ2-1; 8 bases fit TRBD1. The trim removed 0 bases at V and 3 bases at J, leaving 2 bases unmatched. The CDR3 sequence is 15 residues long. The germline V gene has CDR1 SGHRS and CDR2 YFSETQ. This chain's CDR3 is CASSLDGQGYNEQFF. The CDR3 DNA is TGCGCCAGCAGCTTGGATGGACAGGGCTACAATGAGCAGTTCTTC.